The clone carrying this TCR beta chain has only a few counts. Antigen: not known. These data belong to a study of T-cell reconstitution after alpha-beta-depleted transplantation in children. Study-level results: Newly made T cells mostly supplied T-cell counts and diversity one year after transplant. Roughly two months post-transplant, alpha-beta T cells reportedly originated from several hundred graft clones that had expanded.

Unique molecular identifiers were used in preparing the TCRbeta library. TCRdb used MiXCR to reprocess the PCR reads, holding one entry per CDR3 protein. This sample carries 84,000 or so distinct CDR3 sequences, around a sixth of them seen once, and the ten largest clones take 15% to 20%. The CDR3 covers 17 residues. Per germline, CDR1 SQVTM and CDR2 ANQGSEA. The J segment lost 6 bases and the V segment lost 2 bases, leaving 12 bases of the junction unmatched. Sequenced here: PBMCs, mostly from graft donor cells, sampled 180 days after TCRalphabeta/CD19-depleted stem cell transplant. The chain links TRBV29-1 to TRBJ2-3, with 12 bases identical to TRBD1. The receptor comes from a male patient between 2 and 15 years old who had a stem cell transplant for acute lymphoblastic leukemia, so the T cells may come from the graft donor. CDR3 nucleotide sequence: TGCAGCGTTGAAAGGTGGGGACAGGGGGCGATCCATGATACGCAGTATTTT. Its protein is CSVERWGQGAIHDTQYF.